The next 19 T cell receptor beta chains were all read from a single sample in a study of early T cells in non-severe SARS-CoV-2 infection. TCRdb independently ran MiXCR on the 5' RACE reads; one entry per CDR3 protein. This table holds 65,000 to 80,000 distinct CDR3 sequences, around 13% found once. Sequencing input: whole blood. These receptors were obtained from an adult who was a healthcare worker with PCR-confirmed SARS-CoV-2 infection or an uninfected control (not recorded which).

The chain has TRBV6-2 or TRBV6-3 and TRBJ2-1; 7 positions match TRBD1. The trim removed 5 bases at V and 8 bases at J, leaving 9 bases unmatched. CDR1 and CDR2 (germline): MNHEY, SVGEGT. CDR3 length: 14 residues. In DNA, the CDR3 is TGTGCCAGCAGTCGTCTAAGGGGGCCAGATGAGCAGTTCTTC. It encodes CASSRLRGPDEQFF.

This clonotype was recorded a few times. This chain joins TRBV10-2 and TRBJ1-6; 12 nucleotides align to TRBD1. The germline gives CDR1 WSHSY, CDR2 SAAADI. The CDR3 has 14 residues. V was pared by 8 bases and J by 9 bases, with 5 bases of the junction left unmatched. CDR3 bases: TGCGCCAGCGAGCCGGGACAGGGGGCTTCACCCCTCCACTTT. Encoded protein: CASEPGQGASPLHF.

This clonotype was seen only a few times. The V call is TRBV29-1, the J call TRBJ1-2; 7 bases line up with TRBD1. Per germline, CDR1 SQVTM and CDR2 ANQGSEA. CDR3 length: 13 residues. V shed 7 bases, J shed 4 bases, and the junction held 9 bases outside the gene matches. As DNA, the CDR3 is TGCAGCGGGACCGAGGGGGCAGGCTATGGCTACACCTTC. As protein: CSGTEGAGYGYTF.

The V call is TRBV29-1, the J call TRBJ2-7, with D perhaps matching TRBD1 or TRBD2 (5 bases each). The CDR3 length is 12 residues. Looked up from germline, CDR1 is SQVTM and CDR2 is ANQGSEA. Trimming removed 7 bases at V and 3 bases at J, with 13 bases between. CDR3 region: CSALIGGYEQYF. The CDR3 DNA sequence: TGCAGCGCCCTGATTGGGGGCTACGAGCAGTACTTC.

This clonotype appeared many times. The chain recombines TRBV30 with TRBJ2-5, with D perhaps matching TRBD1 (5 bases). The CDR3 sequence is 14 residues long. CDR1 and CDR2 (germline): GTSNPN, SVGIG (reference sequence). The CDR3 nucleotides read TGTGCTGAGAAGGGGAAGGGGTCCAAAGAGACCCAGTACTTC. Its protein is CAEKGKGSKETQYF.

This clonotype was recorded many times. The chain couples TRBV6-5 to TRBJ2-3, with 8 bases lining up with TRBD2. V shed 2 bases and J 2 bases; nucleotides not matched to a gene: 3. CDR3 length: 15 amino acids. The germline V gene has CDR1 MNHEY and CDR2 SVGAGI. The CDR3 DNA reads TGTGCCAGCAGTTACGTAGCGGGGACCACAGATACGCAGTATTTT. Translation: CASSYVAGTTDTQYF.

The V and J genes are TRBV20-1 and TRBJ1-5; the match to TRBD1 covers 7 bases. The CDR3 spans 14 residues. V shed 3 bases, J shed 4 bases, and the junction held 6 bases outside the gene matches. CDR1 and CDR2 (germline): DFQATT, SNEGSKA (reference sequence). CDR3 region: CSASSRGRNQPQHF. CDR3 DNA sequence: TGCAGTGCTAGTTCCAGGGGGAGAAATCAGCCCCAGCATTTT.

This clonotype has only a few counts. The genes are TRBV14 and TRBJ2-1, with D perhaps given as TRBD1 or TRBD2 (6 bases each). V lost 3 bases, J lost 5 bases, and 11 bases lay in between. The CDR3 has 14 amino acids. CDR1 and CDR2 from the germline V gene are SGHDN and FVKESK. In DNA form, the CDR3 reads TGTGCCAGCAGCCAGCCAGGGGAGGACAATGAGCAGTTCTTC. Its protein product is CASSQPGEDNEQFF.

V gene TRBV20-1 combines with J gene TRBJ2-4; 7 nucleotides agree with TRBD1. Trimming took 5 bases from V and 1 from J; bases not matched to a gene: 8. Germline CDR1 DFQATT, CDR2 SNEGSKA (reference sequence). The CDR3 sequence is 15 residues long. DNA for the CDR3: TGCAGTGCTGCCCACGACAGGGCGGCCAAAAACATTCAGTACTTC. This encodes CSAAHDRAAKNIQYF.

The sample holds many counts of this clonotype. V and J are TRBV7-6 and TRBJ2-2, with 10 bases fitting TRBD1. Germline-derived CDR1 and CDR2 are SGHVS and FNYEAQ. The CDR3 has 15 residues. Trimming removed 4 bases from V and 4 bases from J; junction bases left unmatched: 3. The CDR3 sequence: CASSSGQGGTGELFF. The DNA of the CDR3 is TGTGCCAGCAGCTCCGGACAGGGGGGCACCGGGGAGCTGTTTTTT.

This clonotype was seen just once. The chain has TRBV9 and TRBJ2-1; 8 bases line up with TRBD2. Germline assignment: CDR1 SGDLS and CDR2 YYNGEE. The trim removed 3 bases at V and 5 bases at J, leaving 16 bases unmatched. This CDR3 is built from 18 residues. The CDR3 loop reads CASSGPSTGAGANNEQFF. The CDR3 bases are TGTGCCAGCAGCGGACCCTCTACGGGAGCGGGAGCTAACAATGAGCAGTTCTTC. Drawing the rest from reference TRBV9 and TRBJ2-1, the complete variable domain is DSGVTQTPKHLITATGQRVTLRCSPRSGDLSVYWYQQSLDQGLQFLIQYYNGEERAKGNILERFSAQQFPDLHSELNLSSLELGDSALYFCASSGPSTGAGANNEQFFGPGTRLTVL.

This clonotype was observed at least ten times. The rearrangement links TRBV29-1 to TRBJ2-5, with 7 bases lining up with TRBD1. This CDR3 spans 13 amino acids. Germline CDR1 is SQVTM and CDR2 is ANQGSEA. Unmatched junction bases numbered 8, after V lost 8 bases and J lost 2 bases. The CDR3 spells CSSRTGAQETQYF. The CDR3 bases are TGCAGCTCCCGGACAGGCGCACAAGAGACCCAGTACTTC.

This sequence joins TRBV5-1 and TRBJ2-1; no definite D call. The CDR3 length is 12 residues. V lost 7 bases to trimming and J lost 6 bases, with 11 bases between them. Germline CDR1 SGHRS, CDR2 YFSETQ. As DNA, the CDR3 is TGCGCCAGCGGGTATATTAGCAATGAGCAGTTCTTC. This sequence encodes CASGYISNEQFF.

This clonotype showed up many times. This sequence joins TRBV7-9 and TRBJ1-5; D call uncertain. Germline CDR1 and CDR2: SEHNR and FQNEAQ (reference sequence). The length of the CDR3 is 15 residues. Trimming cost V 0 bases and J 4 bases, with 10 bases left between them. The CDR3 loop reads CASSLAGGANQPQHF. CDR3 nucleotides: TGTGCCAGCAGCTTAGCGGGAGGAGCAAATCAGCCCCAGCATTTT.

This clonotype has more than one count but fewer than ten. The gene calls are TRBV7-2 and TRBJ2-7; TRBD2 matches at 7 bases. The CDR3 loop spans 13 amino acids. With 1 base clipped from V and 3 bases from J, the junction kept 0 bases outside the gene matches. Germline CDR1 SGHTA, CDR2 FQGNSA. CDR3 sequence (DNA): TGTGCCAGCAGCTTAGGGGACTACTACGAGCAGTACTTC. Amino acids: CASSLGDYYEQYF.

This clonotype has only a few counts. V usage is TRBV18 and J usage is TRBJ1-6; 7 bases match TRBD1. V gave up 2 bases and J gave up 10 bases; unmatched junction bases: 5. CDR1 is KGHSH and CDR2 is LQKENI in the germline V gene. This CDR3 has 14 amino acids. CDR3 sequence: CASSPGGGGSPLHF. CDR3 DNA: TGTGCCAGCTCACCAGGAGGGGGCGGATCACCCCTCCACTTT.

The gene calls are TRBV28 and TRBJ1-5, with D unresolved. Trimming pared 5 bases from V and 1 base from J, leaving 21 bases between. Germline CDR1 and CDR2: MDHEN and SYDVKM. CDR3 length: 18 amino acids. For the CDR3, the DNA is TGTGCCAGCAGTCAAAACTCGGACCGGTATCGAAGCAATCAGCCCCAGCATTTT. It codes for CASSQNSDRYRSNQPQHF.

The V call is TRBV3-1, the J call TRBJ2-5; perhaps TRBD2 as D (5 bases). The CDR3 is 16 residues long. Per the germline V gene, CDR1 is LGHDT and CDR2 is YNNKEL (reference sequence). V was cut by 0 bases and J by 2 bases, with 13 bases left in between. This CDR3 is CASSQDWGAEQETQYF. Here the CDR3 DNA reads TGTGCCAGCAGCCAAGATTGGGGAGCGGAGCAAGAGACCCAGTACTTC.

This clonotype occurred a few times. The chain recombines TRBV18 with TRBJ2-5; possibly TRBD2 for D (6 bases). CDR3 length: 14 residues. V was pared by 6 bases and J by 1 base, with 12 bases between. Per the germline V gene, CDR1 is KGHSH and CDR2 is LQKENI. Here the CDR3 reads CASSPGLSQETQYF. In DNA form, the CDR3 reads TGTGCCAGCTCGCCAGGACTATCCCAAGAGACCCAGTACTTC.